The next 17 T cell receptor beta chains were all read from a single sample in a study of blood T cell repertoires in COVID-19. Repertoires were generated with immunoSEQ multiplex PCR, while TCRdb's copy carries only in-frame clones and drops some. The table lists 200,000 to 250,000 clones, more than 85% of them singletons. The sample was peripheral blood. Receptors originate from a man aged 40-49 years with active or convalescent COVID-19.

CDR3 sequence (DNA): TGTGCCAGCAGTTTACGGACTAGCCCCCGGCAAACCTACGAGCAGTACTTC. It translates to CASSLRTSPRQTYEQYF. This chain connects TRBV27 to TRBJ2-7; TRBD2 matches at 8 bases. With V trimmed by 2 bases and J by 2 bases, 11 bases remained unmatched. There are 17 residues in the CDR3. Germline V gene data show CDR1 as MNHEY and CDR2 as SMNVEV (reference sequence).

The chain links TRBV2 to TRBJ1-2, with D unresolved. Germline assignment: CDR1 SNHLY and CDR2 FYNNEI. V was clipped by 6 bases and J by 8 bases, with 16 bases between them. This CDR3 contains 13 residues. Here the CDR3 reads CASSVTSSGGYTF. The CDR3 region has the DNA TGTGCCAGCAGCGTAACATCCAGCGGGGGCTACACCTTC.

The CDR3 bases are TGTGCCAGCGGTTCACAGGGGGCGCCTGAAAAACTGTTTTTT. Protein sequence: CASGSQGAPEKLFF. The genes are TRBV6-5 and TRBJ1-4; TRBD1 agrees at 9 bases. V shed 8 bases, J shed 7 bases, and the junction held 8 bases outside the gene matches. The germline V gene has CDR1 MNHEY and CDR2 SVGAGI. The CDR3 totals 14 residues.

The chain couples TRBV30 to TRBJ2-6; 7 bases align to TRBD1. CDR1 GTSNPN and CDR2 SVGIG come from the germline V gene (reference sequence). The V gene end was trimmed by 7 bases and the J gene end by 0 bases; junction bases not matched to a gene: 21. The CDR3 contains 20 residues. CDR3 bases: TGTGCCTCCTTTGGCCTAGTGAGACAGGGTCACTACTCTGGGGCCAACGTCCTGACTTTC. This encodes CASFGLVRQGHYSGANVLTF.

This sequence joins TRBV5-1 and TRBJ1-1, with TRBD1 matching over 7 bases. CDR1 and CDR2 (germline): SGHRS, YFSETQ. J gave up 4 bases and V 4 bases, and 4 bases lay outside the gene matches. This CDR3 spans 13 amino acids. For the CDR3, the DNA is TGCGCCAGCAGCCGGGACAGCTTCACTGAAGCTTTCTTT. Its protein product is CASSRDSFTEAFF.

The chain has TRBV27 and TRBJ2-7; 7 nucleotides line up with TRBD1. The V gene end was trimmed by 0 bases and the J gene end by 4 bases; junction bases not matched to a gene: 3. The CDR3 has 14 amino acids. CDR1 MNHEY and CDR2 SMNVEV come from the germline V gene (reference sequence). The CDR3 spells CASSLSRGWYEQYF. CDR3 coding DNA: TGTGCCAGCAGTTTATCCAGGGGGTGGTACGAGCAGTACTTC.

V is TRBV28 and J is TRBJ2-1, with D tentatively TRBD2 (6 bases). The CDR3 covers 15 residues. CDR1 and CDR2 (germline): MDHEN, SYDVKM. The V gene lost 6 bases and the J gene lost 5 bases, with 17 bases spanning the gap. DNA of the CDR3: TGTGCCAGCAGGGGAGATCTAGGACTAAACAATGAGCAGTTCTTC. Residues: CASRGDLGLNNEQFF.

V and J are TRBV21-1 and TRBJ1-2; the table's D gene call, TRBD1, was not cross checked with the DNA. TRBV21-1 is classified as a pseudogene. The CDR3 sequence is 13 residues long. As DNA, the CDR3 is TGTGCCAGCAGCCCCGGGACAGACTATGGCTACACCTTC. It is translated as CASSPGTDYGYTF.

The chain couples TRBV7-9 to TRBJ1-1; perhaps TRBD1 as D (5 bases). This CDR3 has 15 residues. The germline V gene has CDR1 SEHNR and CDR2 FQNEAQ (reference sequence). V lost 1 base, J lost 5 bases, and 14 bases lay in between. CDR3 coding DNA: TGTGCCAGCAGCTTAGTACTGGGGCTCGTTACTGAAGCTTTCTTT. Protein product: CASSLVLGLVTEAFF.

Many counts were recorded for this clone. The gene calls are TRBV6-1 and TRBJ2-7, with D maybe TRBD1 (5 bases). The germline V gene encodes CDR1 MNHNS and CDR2 SASEGT. Trimming removed 0 bases from V and 3 bases from J, with 12 bases in between. The CDR3 length is 15 residues. The CDR3 protein is CASSEALVQVYEQYF. The CDR3, as DNA: TGTGCCAGCAGTGAAGCGCTGGTACAGGTCTACGAGCAGTACTTC.

The chain is built from TRBV27 and TRBJ1-1; D uncertain. Trimming cost V 6 bases and J 3 bases, with 17 bases left between them. Germline CDR1 MNHEY, CDR2 SMNVEV (reference sequence). This CDR3 is 15 amino acids long. The CDR3 spells CASSRPPGQDTEAFF. As DNA, the CDR3 is TGTGCCAGCAGCCGCCCTCCCGGTCAGGACACTGAAGCTTTCTTT.

This chain connects TRBV5-5 to TRBJ2-3; TRBD2 agrees at 8 bases. J lost 14 bases, V lost 0 bases, and 23 bases had no gene match. Germline CDR1 reads SGHKS; CDR2 reads YYEKEE (reference sequence). The CDR3 is made up of 18 amino acids. The CDR3 DNA reads TGTGCCAGCAGCTTGGACCCTCTTTTACGGAGCGGGAGCGGGGTTGGGTATTTT. It encodes CASSLDPLLRSGSGVGYF.

This clone was found once. J is TRBJ1-6 and V is TRBV28; no reliable D call. The CDR3 has 15 residues. Germline V lookup: CDR1 MDHEN, CDR2 SYDVKM. With 2 bases removed from V and 7 bases from J, the gap between germline ends came to 12 bases. CDR3 amino acids: CASSLIAGGNSPLHF. CDR3 nucleotides: TGTGCCAGCAGTTTAATAGCCGGTGGCAATTCACCCCTCCACTTT. The whole variable domain, remainder taken from reference TRBV28 and TRBJ1-6, is DVKVTQSSRYLVKRTGEKVFLECVQDMDHENMFWYRQDPGLGLRLIYFSYDVKMKEKGDIPEGYSVSREKKERFSLILESASTNQTSMYLCASSLIAGGNSPLHFGNGTRLTVT.

The V call is TRBV20-1, the J call TRBJ2-7; D might be TRBD2 (6 bases). Per germline, CDR1 DFQATT and CDR2 SNEGSKA (reference sequence). The V and J ends lost 3 bases and 3 bases respectively, with 18 bases between them. The CDR3 runs to 15 residues. The CDR3 DNA sequence: TGCAGTGCTAGTCAGGAGGGCAGGGCAAACTACGAGCAGTACTTC. Residues: CSASQEGRANYEQYF.

V and J are TRBV21-1 and TRBJ1-1; the DNA was not compared with TRBD1, the D call given in the table. TRBV21-1 is given as a pseudogene. CDR3 length: 16 residues. CDR3 nucleotide sequence: TGTGCCTACTACCCCGGGGGGGGGACAGGGCACACTGAAGCTTTCTTT. Translated: CAYYPGGGTGHTEAFF.

The chain couples TRBV27 to TRBJ1-6, with D uncertain. CDR1 is MNHEY and CDR2 is SMNVEV in the germline V gene (reference sequence). Trimming removed 3 bases from V and 8 bases from J, with 8 bases in between. CDR3 length: 13 amino acids. For the CDR3, the DNA is TGTGCCAGCAGTTTTTATCCCTATTCACCCCTCCACTTT. Its protein product is CASSFYPYSPLHF.

The count of this clone is one. The chain employs TRBV30 and TRBJ1-4; D might be TRBD1 (5 bases). From germline, CDR1 is GTSNPN and CDR2 SVGIG (reference sequence). This CDR3 contains 14 residues. Trimming removed 1 base from V and 7 bases from J, with 13 bases in between. The CDR3 coding sequence is TGTGCCTGGAGTGCTCAGGGTACGGGTGAAAAACTGTTTTTT. This gives the protein CAWSAQGTGEKLFF.